The entry below describes one T cell receptor beta chain. This entry comes from a study of blood T cell repertoires in COVID-19. As for the study in general: In each case, the material was cDNA or gDNA derived from T cells, B-cell-depleted T cells, or PBMCs.

With 3 bases removed from V and 4 bases from J, the gap between germline ends came to 15 bases. Per germline, CDR1 MDHEN and CDR2 SYDVKM. The CDR3 extends over 15 amino acids. In the authors' workflow: The authors estimated nucleated cell counts from reference gene primer amplification. Generated by immunoSEQ multiplex PCR, the TCRdb table keeps only in-frame clones and is missing some. That table gives V, J and clone size, and the DNA gave D and trimming. This table holds 160,000 or so clones, 82% found once. The participants were between roughly 18 and 100 years old and came from some 25 US areas. Among Cohort 3 donors, those recovered had two negative PCRs, clearance, or symptom resolution.

The sample taken for sequencing was PBMCs or T cells enriched from blood (not recorded which). The TCR was taken from a man aged 55 to 70 who had recovered from COVID-19. The chain uses TRBV28 and TRBJ1-2; D is unresolved. The CDR3 DNA reads as TGTGCCAGCAGTTTCAGCGGAGCGATGCCCTATGGCTACACCTTC. This gives the protein CASSFSGAMPYGYTF.